This TCR beta chain is from a study of post-analysis software for immune sequencing data. About the research overall: Patients with relapsing-remitting, secondary progressive and progressive-relapsing multiple sclerosis courses were all represented. Study findings and constraints: Significantly lower normalized Chao1 diversity was found in patients with multiple sclerosis relative to controls. Batch-matched samples strongly co-clustered by F measure. The study found TRBV5-6, TRBV5-1 and TRBV20-1 among four to six TRBV segments more frequent in patients than controls.

Presence of unique molecular identifiers characterized the TCR beta cDNA libraries. Input populations of roughly 0.95 to 10 million T cells gave rise to approximately 500,000 cDNA molecules. TCRdb reprocessed the PCR reads via MiXCR and lists one record per CDR3 protein. The sample lists a few hundred thousand distinct CDR3 sequences; 39% were seen once. Concerning this clonotype: The antigen is undetermined.

The germline gives CDR1 SGHDT, CDR2 YYEEEE. This CDR3 is built from 15 residues. V was pared by 1 base and J by 5 bases, with 8 bases of the junction left unmatched. The sequenced sample consisted of blood. The receptor was isolated from a girl aged 2-10 years with multiple sclerosis. The chain is built from TRBV5-6 and TRBJ2-7; 8 bases fit TRBD1. Here the CDR3 reads CASSLNPGTGHEQYF. The CDR3 nucleotides are TGTGCCAGCAGCTTGAACCCCGGGACAGGCCACGAGCAGTACTTC.